This T cell receptor beta chain stems from a study of shared clonotypes between healthy human individuals. About this clone itself: Its antigen is not known.

Study findings and constraints: Naive subsets usually exceeded memory subsets in estimated richness.

Several immunoSEQ plates held equal portions of the genomic DNA taken from each subset. When replicate PCRs were run on sorted subsets, they used 200 ng DNA, 28,000 or so T cell genomes. Produced via immunoSEQ multiplex PCR; TCRdb's table is partial and in-frame only. The sample consists of some 550,000 clones, roughly 97% of them appearing once. Germline CDR1 LNHNV, CDR2 YYDKDF (reference sequence). Trimming left V 9 bases short and J 2 bases short, with 10 bases between. This CDR3 comprises 12 residues. The source is a woman aged 30 to 39 in good health. The sequenced sample was naive CD4+ T cells sorted from blood. The subset was: CD45RA+ positively selected. This chain joins TRBV15 and TRBJ1-1; possible D gene TRBD1, 5 bases. The CDR3 sequence is CATGEDNTEAFF. The CDR3 DNA sequence: TGTGCCACGGGGGAGGATAACACTGAAGCTTTCTTT.